This T cell receptor (beta chain) appears in the sequencing data of a study of monozygotic twins with cystic fibrosis. Study summary: Library input was 3 to 3.5 micrograms of fragmented DNA, with 15 PCR cycles. Findings of the study overall: J usage was most co-twin-similar in 8 of 16 pairs, V in 13. Low clonality (median around 0.0095) suggested a mostly naive repertoire.

Measured with immunoSEQ multiplex PCR; TCRdb has only the in-frame clones, and not every one. This sample carries about 22,000 clones, around 87% of them seen once, and the ten largest clones take 1% to 1.5%. Germline CDR1 and CDR2: MNHEY and SMNVEV (reference sequence). The CDR3 covers 14 residues. Losses at the gene ends were 2 bases for V and 2 bases for J; bases not matched to a gene: 3. On this clone: Its antigen is still unknown.

This TCR was sampled from a woman aged 25-40 years with cystic fibrosis. The rearrangement links TRBV27 to TRBJ2-7; 7 nucleotides match TRBD2. Sequenced input: blood. CDR3 DNA sequence: TGTGCCAGCAGTTTAACGGGGGGAACCTACGAGCAGTACTTC. Protein: CASSLTGGTYEQYF.